This TCR beta chain is from a study of T-cell memory formation after mild COVID-19. For the study at large: Across donors, TCR clusters were largely donor specific. General study results and limits: Clones that contracted from day 15 to 85 were balanced CD4/CD8, while later expanders leaned CD4+. The main location of contracting CD4+ clones was CM and EM, and that of contracting CD8+ clones was EMRA.

From 5'RACE with constant-segment primers came TCR alpha and TCR beta cDNA libraries that carried sample barcodes and UMIs. TCRdb processed the 5' RACE reads anew with MiXCR; each CDR3 protein has one entry. The table lists 300,000 to 400,000 distinct CDR3 sequences, approximately 15% of them singletons. Trimming shortened V by 3 bases and J by 6 bases, and 13 bases separated the two germline ends. The germline V gene encodes CDR1 SGDLS and CDR2 YYNGEE. The CDR3 length is 15 residues. Regarding this clonotype: Antigen specificity is unknown.

The receptor was isolated from a man aged 18 to 30 who had mild COVID-19 (a few samples of this study predate the infection). Cell type and time point are not known. The sequenced sample consisted of PBMCs or a T cell subset sorted from them (not recorded which). This chain joins TRBV9 and TRBJ1-6; D unresolved. CDR3 sequence (DNA): TGTGCCAGCAGCGCCGCATCGACCACTAATTCACCCCTCCACTTT. It codes for CASSAASTTNSPLHF.